This is a list of T cell receptor beta chains from one sample in a study of blood T cell repertoires in COVID-19. Generated by immunoSEQ multiplex PCR, the TCRdb table keeps only in-frame clones and is missing some. The sample includes about 320,000 clones, over 75% of them seen just once. Sequencing used PBMCs or T cells enriched from blood (not recorded which). These receptors were obtained from a young man who had recovered from COVID-19. Each CDR3 is given with its conserved first and last residue. The order of the fields is clone size, D gene, J gene, V gene, CDR3 DNA, CDR3 protein. A D gene is named only where the DNA matches it firmly. Where a row states a size, it is once, few, many or the class of an expanded clone; other rows omit it.

size: NA; D: NA; J: TRBJ2-3; V: TRBV12-3/TRBV12-4; DNA: TGTGCCAGCAGTTTCTCCCTCACAGATACGCAGTATTTT; CDR3: CASSFSLTDTQYF
size: NA; D: NA; J: TRBJ1-2; V: TRBV9; DNA: TGTGCCAGCAGCCCCCGGGACACCTTGTTTTATGGCTACACCTTC; CDR3: CASSPRDTLFYGYTF
size: NA; D: NA; J: TRBJ2-2; V: TRBV19; DNA: TGTGCCAGTAGGTCAGGCGTGAACACCGGGGAGCTGTTTTTT; CDR3: CASRSGVNTGELFF
size: NA; D: NA; J: TRBJ1-6; V: TRBV5-1; DNA: TGCGCCAGCAGCTTGGTTTGGCAGGGTAAAAATTCACCCCTCCACTTT; CDR3: CASSLVWQGKNSPLHF
size: NA; D: TRBD2; J: TRBJ2-3; V: TRBV4-2; DNA: TGTGCCAGCAGCCAAGAACTAGCGGTTGTAGATACGCAGTATTTT; CDR3: CASSQELAVVDTQYF
size: NA; D: TRBD2; J: TRBJ2-1; V: TRBV2; DNA: TGTGCCAGCCCCCCGGGACTAGGTGTTAATGAGCAGTTCTTC; CDR3: CASPPGLGVNEQFF
size: NA; D: NA; J: TRBJ2-1; V: TRBV6-4; DNA: TGTGCCAGCAGTCAGGACTATTACAATGAGCAGTTCTTC; CDR3: CASSQDYYNEQFF
size: NA; D: NA; J: TRBJ1-4; V: TRBV27; DNA: TGTGCCACCTCGAGGAGTGCAACTAATGAAAAACTGTTTTTT; CDR3: CATSRSATNEKLFF
size: NA; D: TRBD2; J: TRBJ2-3; V: TRBV3-1/TRBV3-2; DNA: TGTGCCAGCAGCCAAGTGTTACTAGCGGGGCCAGATACGCAGTATTTT; CDR3: CASSQVLLAGPDTQYF
size: NA; D: TRBD2; J: TRBJ2-3; V: TRBV9; DNA: TGTGCCAGCAGCCCAGCTGCGGGAGCCTCGGATACGCAGTATTTT; CDR3: CASSPAAGASDTQYF
size: NA; D: NA; J: TRBJ2-1; V: TRBV5-1; DNA: TGCGCCAGCAGCCGGTTAGGCCCGGGCAGTAAGGGGGCCTACAATGAGCAGTTCTTC; CDR3: CASSRLGPGSKGAYNEQFF
size: NA; D: TRBD1; J: TRBJ2-3; V: TRBV2; DNA: TGTGCCAGCAGCGGCGACAGGGGTGGGGGGACGCAGTATTTT; CDR3: CASSGDRGGGTQYF
size: NA; D: TRBD1; J: TRBJ2-3; V: TRBV19; DNA: TGTGCCAGTAGTGCCCGGACAGGAAGGGCAGATACGCAGTATTTT; CDR3: CASSARTGRADTQYF
size: once; D: NA; J: TRBJ1-2; V: TRBV4-1; DNA: TGCGCCAGCAGCCAAGTACTGGGAGGGAACTATGGCTACACCTTC; CDR3: CASSQVLGGNYGYTF
size: NA; D: TRBD2; J: TRBJ2-1; V: TRBV4-1; DNA: TGCGCCAGCAGCCTAGCGGGGGAGCCACATTACAATGAGCAGTTCTTC; CDR3: CASSLAGEPHYNEQFF
size: NA; D: TRBD1; J: TRBJ2-7; V: TRBV28; DNA: TGTGCCAGCAAGGGACGATGGACAGGGGACTACGAGCAGTACTTC; CDR3: CASKGRWTGDYEQYF
size: NA; D: TRBD1; J: TRBJ2-1; V: TRBV5-1; DNA: TGCGCCAGCAGCTTGGGGACAGGGGGCGGAAACAATGAGCAGTTCTTC; CDR3: CASSLGTGGGNNEQFF
size: NA; D: NA; J: TRBJ1-3; V: TRBV3-1/TRBV3-2; DNA: TGTGCCAGCAGCTCAGGCCCCGGAAACACCATATATTTT; CDR3: CASSSGPGNTIYF
size: once; D: NA; J: TRBJ2-7; V: TRBV24-1; DNA: TGTGCCACCGCAGATGCCTACGAGCAGTACTTC; CDR3: CATADAYEQYF
size: NA; D: NA; J: TRBJ1-2; V: TRBV3-1/TRBV3-2; DNA: TGTGCCAGCAGCCAGGGGAGGGTAAATGGCTACACCTTC; CDR3: CASSQGRVNGYTF
size: NA; D: NA; J: TRBJ2-2; V: TRBV19; DNA: TGTGCCAGTTGGGGCCGATTTGGGGAGCTGTTTTTT; CDR3: CASWGRFGELFF
size: NA; D: NA; J: TRBJ1-4; V: TRBV5-6; DNA: TGTGCCAGCAGCTTGGCCGGGGGAAACCCTGAAAAACTGTTTTTT; CDR3: CASSLAGGNPEKLFF
size: NA; D: NA; J: TRBJ2-2; V: TRBV2; DNA: TGTGCCAGCAGGTCCTCACACGGGTGGGTTACCGGGGAGCTGTTTTTT; CDR3: CASRSSHGWVTGELFF
size: NA; D: NA; J: TRBJ2-7; V: TRBV5-1; DNA: TGCGCCAGCAGCTCAACTTTTACCAGGAGGCCCCTGGGCGAGCAGTACTTC; CDR3: CASSSTFTRRPLGEQYF
size: NA; D: NA; J: TRBJ2-5; V: TRBV5-1; DNA: TGCGCCAGCAGGGGGCAGTCCCAAGAGACCCAGTACTTC; CDR3: CASRGQSQETQYF
size: NA; D: TRBD2; J: TRBJ2-2; V: TRBV5-1; DNA: TGCGCCAGCAGCCGACTAGCGGTTAACACCGGGGAGCTGTTTTTT; CDR3: CASSRLAVNTGELFF
size: NA; D: TRBD2; J: TRBJ2-5; V: TRBV7-8; DNA: TGTGCCAGCAGCTTAGTAGGGGAACTAGCGGGGACCCAGTACTTC; CDR3: CASSLVGELAGTQYF
size: NA; D: TRBD1; J: TRBJ1-4; V: TRBV5-1; DNA: TGCGCCAGCAGCGATTCGGGACAGGGGGCTGAAAAACTGTTTTTT; CDR3: CASSDSGQGAEKLFF
size: NA; D: NA; J: TRBJ1-2; V: TRBV5-1; DNA: TGCGCCAGCAGCTTACAGACAGGTGGCTATGGCTACACCTTC; CDR3: CASSLQTGGYGYTF
size: NA; D: NA; J: TRBJ1-3; V: TRBV10-3; DNA: TGTGCCATCAATAATCAGGGATCTGGAAACACCATATATTTT; CDR3: CAINNQGSGNTIYF
size: NA; D: TRBD1; J: TRBJ2-2; V: TRBV11-2; DNA: TGTGCCAGCAGACCGACAGGGGGCATCTCCGGGGAGCTGTTTTTT; CDR3: CASRPTGGISGELFF
size: NA; D: TRBD1; J: TRBJ2-7; V: TRBV6-5; DNA: TGTGCCAGCAGGGACCCGGGACAGGCCCCCTACGAGCAGTACTTC; CDR3: CASRDPGQAPYEQYF
size: NA; D: NA; J: TRBJ1-1; V: TRBV28; DNA: TGTGCCAGCAGTCTCTACCACAGAGGGGAAGCTTTCTTT; CDR3: CASSLYHRGEAFF
size: NA; D: TRBD1; J: TRBJ2-7; V: TRBV4-2; DNA: TGTGCCAGCAGCCAAGACAGGCTTGGGACAGGGAGGGACGAGCAGTACTTC; CDR3: CASSQDRLGTGRDEQYF